What follows are 25 T cell receptor beta chains derived from one specimen sequenced in a study of control samples from healthy donors and cancer patients. TCRdb's table, derived via immunoSEQ multiplex PCR, lists solely in-frame clones and lacks some. The table shows some 79,000 clones, with over 75% occurring only once. Sequenced: blood. The receptors derive from a man aged 50 to 60 in good health.

V and J are TRBV18 and TRBJ1-1; possible D gene TRBD1, 5 bases. Germline V CDR1 and CDR2: KGHSH, LQKENI. The CDR3 contains 13 residues. Trimming removed 3 bases at V and 4 bases at J, with 9 bases between. The CDR3 DNA sequence: TGTGCCAGCTCACCTTCCCAGGGCACTGAAGCTTTCTTT. Its protein product is CASSPSQGTEAFF.

The CDR3 region has the DNA TGTGCCAGCAGTGTACGATGGTATCGCTCTGGAAACACCATATATTTT. Residues: CASSVRWYRSGNTIYF. The chain is built from TRBV6-4 and TRBJ1-3; the D is unclear. Germline V CDR1 and CDR2: MRHNA, SNTAGT. V lost 4 bases and J 0 bases, leaving 13 bases between the germline ends. The CDR3 has 16 residues.

The chain has TRBV7-9 and TRBJ2-7; TRBD1 aligns across 10 bases. This CDR3 region has 15 residues. Trimming took 3 bases from V and 3 from J; bases not matched to a gene: 5. The germline V gene encodes CDR1 SEHNR and CDR2 FQNEAQ (reference sequence). CDR3 coding DNA: TGTGCCAGCAGCTTCCGACAGGGGGCAAACTACGAGCAGTACTTC. Its translation is CASSFRQGANYEQYF.

The chain joins TRBV21-1 to TRBJ1-2. TRBV21-1 is tagged as a pseudogene. CDR3 length equals 15 residues. CDR3 residues: CASSFVSGPGFGYTF. The CDR3 DNA reads TGTGCCAGCTCCTTCGTGAGCGGACCCGGGTTTGGCTACACCTTC.

This chain uses TRBV4-1 with TRBJ1-3; D is unclear. Germline V gene sequence: CDR1 MGHRA, CDR2 YSYEKL. Trimming stripped 0 bases from V and 0 bases from J, with 12 bases between. The CDR3 is made up of 17 amino acids. The CDR3 DNA sequence: TGCGCCAGCAGCCAAGATTTAAAGGGATCCTCTGGAAACACCATATATTTT. Translation gives CASSQDLKGSSGNTIYF.

The count of this clone is one. This chain connects TRBV9 to TRBJ2-7, with 8 positions matching TRBD2. With 0 bases clipped from V and 0 bases from J, the junction kept 11 bases outside the gene matches. Germline CDR1 reads SGDLS; CDR2 reads YYNGEE. The CDR3 loop spans 18 amino acids. CDR3 sequence: CASSVAAGVAGLSYEQYF. DNA of the CDR3: TGTGCCAGCAGCGTAGCGGCAGGGGTAGCGGGGCTCTCCTACGAGCAGTACTTC.

The genes are TRBV13 and TRBJ2-2; 12 positions match TRBD2. The CDR3 loop spans 18 amino acids. With 2 bases clipped from V and 2 bases from J, the junction kept 6 bases outside the gene matches. Per germline, CDR1 PRHDT and CDR2 FYEKMQ (reference sequence). This chain's CDR3 is CASSLTLAGGPNTGELFF. Written as DNA, the CDR3 is TGTGCCAGCAGCTTAACGCTAGCGGGGGGGCCAAACACCGGGGAGCTGTTTTTT. The full variable domain, its missing parts supplied by reference TRBV13 and TRBJ2-2, is AAGVIQSPRHLIKEKRETATLKCYPIPRHDTVYWYQQGPGQDPQFLISFYEKMQSDKGSIPDRFSAQQFSDYHSELNMSSLELGDSALYFCASSLTLAGGPNTGELFFGEGSRLTVL.

The chain employs TRBV6-5 and TRBJ1-6; tentatively, D is TRBD1 (5 bases). The CDR3 spans 13 residues. CDR1 and CDR2 from the germline V gene are MNHEY and SVGAGI. Trimming removed 7 bases at V and 10 bases at J, with 14 bases between. The CDR3 sequence: CASKKTVPSPLHF. The DNA of the CDR3 is TGTGCCAGCAAGAAGACAGTCCCCTCACCCCTCCACTTT.

This chain connects TRBV3-1 (or the pseudogene TRBV3-2) to TRBJ2-5, with 10 bases that match TRBD2. Germline V lookup: CDR1 LGHDT, CDR2 YNNKEL (reference sequence). The J segment lost 13 bases and the V segment lost 4 bases, leaving 9 bases of the junction unmatched. The CDR3 has 13 amino acids. In DNA form, the CDR3 reads TGTGCCAGCAGCCTCGGTCTAGCGGGGGCCCGGTACTTC. Amino acids: CASSLGLAGARYF.

The chain joins TRBV19 to TRBJ2-3; D unresolved. The CDR3 sequence is 12 residues long. CDR1 is LNHDA and CDR2 is SQIVND in the germline V gene (reference sequence). Trimming stripped 0 bases from V and 6 bases from J, with 4 bases between. The CDR3 loop reads CASSIDPDTQYF. CDR3 DNA: TGTGCCAGTAGTATAGACCCGGATACGCAGTATTTT.

The V gene is TRBV6-2 or TRBV6-3, the J gene TRBJ1-1; D remains unclear. CDR3 length: 16 residues. V gave up 0 bases and J gave up 1 base, with 12 bases separating them. Germline-derived CDR1 and CDR2 are MNHEY and SVGEGT. CDR3 protein: CASSYSIPPPNTEAFF. The CDR3 coding sequence is TGTGCCAGCAGTTACTCGATTCCCCCACCGAACACTGAAGCTTTCTTT.

This clone was seen only once. The chain links TRBV27 to TRBJ1-6, with unresolved D. In germline, CDR1 is MNHEY, CDR2 SMNVEV (reference sequence). The CDR3 has 14 residues. With 8 bases removed from V and 0 bases from J, the gap between germline ends came to 8 bases. The CDR3 DNA reads as TGTGCCAGCCGGGAGGGCTCCTATAATTCACCCCTCCACTTT. As protein: CASREGSYNSPLHF.

This rearrangement joins TRBV5-1 to TRBJ1-6; 8 nucleotides align to TRBD1. Germline loops: CDR1 SGHRS, CDR2 YFSETQ. Germline trimming cut 0 bases from V and 9 bases from J; bases unmatched to any gene: 5. The CDR3 totals 15 residues. The DNA of the CDR3 is TGCGCCAGCAGCTTGGACAGGGGGATTGGTTCACCCCTCCACTTT. Translation: CASSLDRGIGSPLHF.

The chain has TRBV24-1 and TRBJ1-2; a possible D gene is TRBD1 (6 bases). Germline V gene sequence: CDR1 KGHDR, CDR2 SFDVKD. The CDR3 covers 13 residues. The V gene lost 4 bases and the J gene lost 8 bases, with 13 bases spanning the gap. This CDR3 is CATSDGGPGGYTF. The DNA for the CDR3 is TGTGCCACCAGTGACGGGGGCCCGGGGGGCTACACCTTC.

This chain links TRBV7-8 with TRBJ2-3; D gene ambiguous. The V gene lost 4 bases and the J gene lost 2 bases, with 16 bases spanning the gap. The CDR3 sequence is 16 residues long. The germline gives CDR1 SGHVS, CDR2 FQNEAQ. This CDR3 reads CASSYRTTLITDTQYF. CDR3 bases: TGTGCCAGCAGCTACCGGACCACTCTGATCACAGATACGCAGTATTTT.

This chain uses TRBV29-1 with TRBJ1-1; D is ambiguous. V lost 3 bases and J lost 0, with 11 bases in between. The CDR3 spans 14 residues. The germline CDR1 and CDR2 sequences are SQVTM and ANQGSEA. The CDR3, as DNA: TGCAGCGTTGAGGAGATGACCTTGAACACTGAAGCTTTCTTT. Encoded protein: CSVEEMTLNTEAFF. The complete variable domain, with remaining parts taken from reference TRBV29-1 and TRBJ1-1, reads SAVISQKPSRDICQRGTSLTIQCQVDSQVTMMFWYRQQPGQSLTLIATANQGSEATYESGFVIDKFPISRPNLTFSTLTVSNMSPEDSSIYLCSVEEMTLNTEAFFGQGTRLTVV.

The gene calls are TRBV11-2 and TRBJ1-6; D might be TRBD1 (6 bases). The CDR3 runs to 16 residues. CDR1 is SGHAT, CDR2 FQNNGV, per germline. V was cut by 2 bases and J by 5 bases, with 13 bases left in between. In DNA, the CDR3 is TGTGCCAGCAGCTTAATGGGGGGGGCGGATAATTCACCCCTCCACTTT. This sequence encodes CASSLMGGADNSPLHF.

The chain employs TRBV9 and TRBJ2-7; D call uncertain. The germline CDR1 and CDR2 sequences are SGDLS and YYNGEE. V lost 0 bases and J 0 bases, leaving 4 bases between the germline ends. The CDR3 is 13 residues long. The CDR3 DNA reads TGTGCCAGCAGCGTAGACAGCTCCTACGAGCAGTACTTC. It specifies CASSVDSSYEQYF.

The chain couples TRBV7-2 to TRBJ1-6; 7 nucleotides match TRBD1. The J segment lost 4 bases and the V segment lost 7 bases, leaving 7 bases of the junction unmatched. CDR1 is SGHTA, CDR2 FQGNSA, per germline. CDR3 length equals 15 residues. CDR3 region: CASTDRVYYNSPLHF. Here the CDR3 DNA reads TGTGCCAGCACCGACAGGGTTTATTATAATTCACCCCTCCACTTT.

V is TRBV29-1 and J is TRBJ1-4, with a weak D call TRBD1 (5 bases). CDR1 SQVTM and CDR2 ANQGSEA come from the germline V gene. V dropped 4 bases and J dropped 8 bases, with 8 bases sitting between them. This CDR3 has 11 residues. For the CDR3, the DNA is TGCAGCGTTGCGGGGACCGAAAAACTGTTTTTT. As protein: CSVAGTEKLFF.

CDR3 residues: CASSPGIGRANSPLHF. Written as DNA, the CDR3 is TGTGCCAGCAGCCCAGGCATAGGACGGGCTAATTCACCCCTCCACTTT. This chain connects TRBV5-4 to TRBJ1-6; no reliable D call. The V gene lost 4 bases and the J gene lost 6 bases, with 17 bases spanning the gap. The CDR3 totals 16 residues. Germline lookup yields CDR1 SGHNT and CDR2 YYREEE (reference sequence).

The genes are TRBV5-4 and TRBJ1-3; D is perhaps TRBD1 (5 bases). This CDR3 has 15 amino acids. Germline CDR1 is SGHNT and CDR2 is YYREEE (reference sequence). V gave up 0 bases and J gave up 7 bases, with 14 bases separating them. The CDR3 protein is CASSLAGGTGNTIYF. Here the CDR3 DNA reads TGTGCCAGCAGCTTGGCCGGGGGGACCGGGAACACCATATATTTT. The variable domain in full, completed from reference TRBV5-4 and TRBJ1-3, reads ETGVTQSPTHLIKTRGQQVTLRCSSQSGHNTVSWYQQALGQGPQFIFQYYREEENGRGNFPPRFSGLQFPNYSSELNVNALELDDSALYLCASSLAGGTGNTIYFGEGSWLTVV.

This CDR3 reads CASTLRVDTGELFF. The CDR3 bases are TGTGCCAGCACCCTACGTGTAGACACCGGGGAGCTGTTTTTT. V is TRBV6-5 and J is TRBJ2-2; no clear D gene. This CDR3 contains 14 residues. Germline values: CDR1 MNHEY, CDR2 SVGAGI. Trimming cost V 7 bases and J 3 bases, with 12 bases left between them.

This clone was found once. The V gene is TRBV6-5, the J gene TRBJ2-7; the match to TRBD1 covers 9 bases. The CDR3 length is 12 residues. The germline V gene encodes CDR1 MNHEY and CDR2 SVGAGI. J gave up 2 bases and V 10 bases, and 3 bases lay outside the gene matches. The CDR3 DNA reads TGTGCCACCGGGACAGGGACCTACGAGCAGTACTTC. Protein sequence: CATGTGTYEQYF.

V and J are TRBV5-1 and TRBJ2-7; 9 bases align to TRBD1. J gave up 3 bases and V 4 bases, and 8 bases lay outside the gene matches. CDR1 is SGHRS and CDR2 is YFSETQ in the germline V gene. The CDR3 contains 15 residues. The CDR3 DNA sequence: TGCGCCAGCAGCGGCAAACAGGGGGCCGGCTACGAGCAGTACTTC. Amino acids: CASSGKQGAGYEQYF. Full variable domain (remainder filled in from reference TRBV5-1 and TRBJ2-7): KAGVTQTPRYLIKTRGQQVTLSCSPISGHRSVSWYQQTPGQGLQFLFEYFSETQRNKGNFPGRFSGRQFSNSRSEMNVSTLELGDSALYLCASSGKQGAGYEQYFGPGTRLTVT.